The text below deals with one T cell receptor beta chain. Antigen unknown. Treatment given: roughly 18 received Ad26.COV2.S at low or high dose, single or two shots; 5 received placebo; per-sample allocation not given. The study sampled participants on day 63 after the first vaccine or placebo injection. The data were taken from a study of Ad26.COV2.S vaccination and SARS-CoV-2 variants. The study's findings and limits: Among vaccine recipients, spike-specific TCR breadth exceeded that of placebo recipients.

The CDR3 is made up of 14 amino acids. Germline V lookup: CDR1 GTSNPN, CDR2 SVGIG (reference sequence). The V gene end was trimmed by 3 bases and the J gene end by 4 bases; junction bases not matched to a gene: 6. Some clones are missing from TCRdb's copy, which holds only in-frame ones; the method was immunoSEQ multiplex PCR. Among 350,000 to 450,000 clones listed, 70% to 90% were seen once. The chain is built from TRBV30 and TRBJ2-1; 7 nucleotides align to TRBD2. This clonotype was sampled from a person between 18 and 65 years old who received the Ad26.COV2.S COVID-19 vaccine or a placebo. The sequencing used peripheral blood, collected in a trial of Ad26.COV2.S vaccine versus placebo. The CDR3 spells CAWSHGLGYNEQFF. The CDR3 DNA reads as TGTGCCTGGAGCCACGGACTAGGGTACAATGAGCAGTTCTTC.